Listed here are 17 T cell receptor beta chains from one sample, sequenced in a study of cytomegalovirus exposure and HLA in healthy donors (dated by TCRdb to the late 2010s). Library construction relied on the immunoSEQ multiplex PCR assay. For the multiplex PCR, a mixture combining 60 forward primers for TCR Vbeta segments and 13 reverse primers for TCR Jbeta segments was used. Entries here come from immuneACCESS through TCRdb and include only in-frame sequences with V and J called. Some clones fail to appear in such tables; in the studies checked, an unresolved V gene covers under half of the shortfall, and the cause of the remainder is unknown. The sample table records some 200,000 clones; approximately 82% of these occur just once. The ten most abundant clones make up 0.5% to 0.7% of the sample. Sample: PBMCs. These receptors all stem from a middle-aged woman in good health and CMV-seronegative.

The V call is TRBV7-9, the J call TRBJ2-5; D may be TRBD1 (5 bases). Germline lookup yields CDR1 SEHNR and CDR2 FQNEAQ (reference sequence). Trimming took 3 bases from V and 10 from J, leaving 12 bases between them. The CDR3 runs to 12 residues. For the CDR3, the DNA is TGTGCCAGCAGCTTGGATACCCAGGGCCAGTACTTC. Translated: CASSLDTQGQYF.

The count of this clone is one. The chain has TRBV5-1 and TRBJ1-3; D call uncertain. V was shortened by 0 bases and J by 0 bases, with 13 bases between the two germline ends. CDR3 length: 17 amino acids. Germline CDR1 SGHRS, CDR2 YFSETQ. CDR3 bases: TGCGCCAGCAGCTTGGGCCCCGCAGGCCTCTCTGGAAACACCATATATTTT. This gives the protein CASSLGPAGLSGNTIYF.

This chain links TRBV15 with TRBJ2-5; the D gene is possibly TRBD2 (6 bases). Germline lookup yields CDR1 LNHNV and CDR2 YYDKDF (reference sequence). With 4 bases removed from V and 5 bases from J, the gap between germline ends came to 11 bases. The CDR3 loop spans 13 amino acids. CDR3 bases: TGTGCCACCAGCAAGTGGAGGGGTGAGACCCAGTACTTC. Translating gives CATSKWRGETQYF.

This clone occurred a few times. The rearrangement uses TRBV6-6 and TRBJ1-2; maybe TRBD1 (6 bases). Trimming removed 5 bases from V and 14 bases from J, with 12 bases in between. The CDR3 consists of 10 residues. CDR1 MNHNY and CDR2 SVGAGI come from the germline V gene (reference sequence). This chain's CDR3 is CASSQQGVTF. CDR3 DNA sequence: TGTGCCAGCAGTCAACAGGGCGTGACCTTC.

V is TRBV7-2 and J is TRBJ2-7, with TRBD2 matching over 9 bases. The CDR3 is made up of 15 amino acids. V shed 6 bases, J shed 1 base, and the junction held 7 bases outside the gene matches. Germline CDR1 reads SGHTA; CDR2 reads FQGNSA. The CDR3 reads CASSYTSGPSYEQYF. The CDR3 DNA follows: TGTGCCAGCAGTTATACTAGCGGGCCTTCCTACGAGCAGTACTTC.

The CDR3 region is CASSLANRVKGYEQYF. The CDR3 DNA reads TGTGCCAGCAGCTTAGCGAACAGGGTAAAAGGCTACGAGCAGTACTTC. The chain links TRBV7-9 to TRBJ2-5, with a tentative D call TRBD1 (6 bases). The closer fit of TRBJ2-7 to the DNA end suggests the J call may be wrong. Per germline, CDR1 SEHNR and CDR2 FQNEAQ (reference sequence). The CDR3 contains 16 residues.

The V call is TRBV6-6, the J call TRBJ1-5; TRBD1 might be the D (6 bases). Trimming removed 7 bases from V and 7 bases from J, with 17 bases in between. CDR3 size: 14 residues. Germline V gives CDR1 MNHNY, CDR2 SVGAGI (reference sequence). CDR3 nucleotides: TGTGCCAGCACCAGGGGATCTTCGAGGCAGCCCCAGCATTTT. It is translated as CASTRGSSRQPQHF.

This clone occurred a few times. The CDR3 sequence: CASSVGALTEAFF. CDR3 DNA sequence: TGTGCCAGCAGCGTAGGGGCGCTGACTGAAGCTTTCTTT. The rearrangement uses TRBV9 and TRBJ1-1; D is undetermined. Germline CDR1 SGDLS, CDR2 YYNGEE. CDR3 length: 13 residues. Trimming took off 0 bases at V and 5 bases at J, with 8 bases between the two ends.

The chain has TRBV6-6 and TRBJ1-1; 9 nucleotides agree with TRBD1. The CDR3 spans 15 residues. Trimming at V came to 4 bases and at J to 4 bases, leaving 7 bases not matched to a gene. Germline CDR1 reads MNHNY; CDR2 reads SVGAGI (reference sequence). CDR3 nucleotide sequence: TGTGCCAGCAGTTTGTATAGACAGGGGGGCACTGAAGCTTTCTTT. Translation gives CASSLYRQGGTEAFF.

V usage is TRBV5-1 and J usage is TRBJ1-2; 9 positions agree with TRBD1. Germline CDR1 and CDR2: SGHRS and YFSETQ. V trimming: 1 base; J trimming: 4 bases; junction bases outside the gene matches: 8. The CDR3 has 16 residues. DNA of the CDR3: TGCGCCAGCAGCTTGTCCGACAGGGGGATTACCTATGGCTACACCTTC. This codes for CASSLSDRGITYGYTF.

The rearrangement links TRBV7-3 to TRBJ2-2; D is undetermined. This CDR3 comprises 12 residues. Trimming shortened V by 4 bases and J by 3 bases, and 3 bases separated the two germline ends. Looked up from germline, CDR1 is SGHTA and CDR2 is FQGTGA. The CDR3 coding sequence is TGTGCCAGCAGCTACTACACCGGGGAGCTGTTTTTT. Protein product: CASSYYTGELFF.

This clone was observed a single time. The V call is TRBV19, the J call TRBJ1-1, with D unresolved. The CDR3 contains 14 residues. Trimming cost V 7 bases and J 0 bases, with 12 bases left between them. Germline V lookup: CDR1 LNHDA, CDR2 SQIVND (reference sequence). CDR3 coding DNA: TGTGCCAGTAAGTTGGAGCGAGTGAACACTGAAGCTTTCTTT. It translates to CASKLERVNTEAFF.

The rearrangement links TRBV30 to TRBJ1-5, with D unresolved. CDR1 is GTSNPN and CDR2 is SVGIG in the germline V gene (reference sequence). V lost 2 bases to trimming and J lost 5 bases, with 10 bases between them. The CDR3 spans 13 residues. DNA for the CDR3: TGTGCCTGGAGTTACACCGGGGATCAGCCCCAGCATTTT. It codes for CAWSYTGDQPQHF.

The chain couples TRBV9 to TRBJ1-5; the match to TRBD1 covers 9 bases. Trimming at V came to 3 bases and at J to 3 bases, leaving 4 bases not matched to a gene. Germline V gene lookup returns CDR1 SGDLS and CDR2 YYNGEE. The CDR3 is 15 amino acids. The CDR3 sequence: CASSGGQGLNQPQHF. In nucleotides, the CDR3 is TGTGCCAGCAGCGGGGGACAGGGCCTCAATCAGCCCCAGCATTTT. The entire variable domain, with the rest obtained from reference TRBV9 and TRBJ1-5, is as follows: DSGVTQTPKHLITATGQRVTLRCSPRSGDLSVYWYQQSLDQGLQFLIQYYNGEERAKGNILERFSAQQFPDLHSELNLSSLELGDSALYFCASSGGQGLNQPQHFGDGTRLSIL.

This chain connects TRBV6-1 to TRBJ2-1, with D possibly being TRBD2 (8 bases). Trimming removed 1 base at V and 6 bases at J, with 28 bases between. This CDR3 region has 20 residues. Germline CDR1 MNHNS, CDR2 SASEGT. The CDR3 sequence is CASSEEEGTAGTRGLNEQFF. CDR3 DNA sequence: TGTGCCAGCAGTGAAGAGGAAGGGACAGCCGGGACTAGGGGGCTCAATGAGCAGTTCTTC.

The CDR3 region is CASKQSNTGELFF. The CDR3 bases are TGTGCCAGCAAACAATCGAACACCGGGGAGCTGTTTTTT. This chain joins TRBV11-2 and TRBJ2-2, with D unresolved. The CDR3 contains 13 residues. Trimming took off 7 bases at V and 0 bases at J, with 6 bases between the two ends. Germline V CDR1 and CDR2: SGHAT, FQNNGV.

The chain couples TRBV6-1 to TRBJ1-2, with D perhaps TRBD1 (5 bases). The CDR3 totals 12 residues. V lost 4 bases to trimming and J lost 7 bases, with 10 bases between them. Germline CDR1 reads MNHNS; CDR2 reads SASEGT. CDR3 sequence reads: CASSGGQAGYTF. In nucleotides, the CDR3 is TGTGCCAGCAGTGGTGGACAAGCTGGCTACACCTTC.